This is a list of T cell receptor beta chains from one sample in a study of cytomegalovirus exposure and HLA in healthy donors. The protocol was immunoSEQ multiplex PCR, while the TCRdb copy is restricted to in-frame clones and leaves out a portion. The listing contains 75,000 to 100,000 clones. Material: PBMCs. These receptors were taken from a woman in her sixties or seventies in good health and CMV-seronegative. Both conserved end residues are trimmed from each CDR3. A D gene is named only where the DNA matches it firmly.

CDR3 length	V gene	J gene	D gene	CDR3 protein
13	TRBV7-9	TRBJ2-1	-	ASSRQGRESNEQF
12	TRBV7-2	TRBJ2-3	TRBD1	ASSHDRGADTQY
14	TRBV7-9	TRBJ1-2	-	ASSLVPETDLYGYT
9	TRBV28	TRBJ1-3	-	ASGVPNTIY
13	TRBV28	TRBJ2-3	TRBD2	ASILGTSGTDTQY
13	TRBV7-2	TRBJ2-1	-	ASSPSGGFYNEQF
11	TRBV5-1	-	-	ASSLSQVYEQY
12	TRBV18	TRBJ2-7	TRBD1	ASSPQGAIYEQY
16	TRBV7-2	TRBJ2-5	TRBD2	ASSPGLAGGAPFGTQY
16	TRBV19	TRBJ1-4	TRBD1	ASSTRTGAVLANEKLF
12	TRBV7-2	TRBJ2-7	TRBD2	ASSLGDYSYEQY
10	TRBV29-1	TRBJ1-2	-	SVVFGAYGYT
14	TRBV28	TRBJ1-2	-	ASLGGVRDLGYGYT
12	TRBV18	TRBJ1-1	TRBD1	ASSYRGGYTEAF
11	TRBV7-2	TRBJ1-2	-	ASSLRGNYGYT
14	TRBV13	TRBJ2-3	TRBD2	ASSLEGSGGPDTQY
12	TRBV7-8	TRBJ1-1	-	ASSEGQGYTEAF
15	TRBV21-1	TRBJ1-5	-	ASSKWSSLYSNQPQH
10	TRBV7-2	TRBJ2-3	TRBD2	ASWLAGDTQY
11	TRBV19	TRBJ2-1	-	ASIPTGTNEQF
12	TRBV10-1	TRBJ2-4	-	ASSGADGTDIQY
12	TRBV5-1	TRBJ1-1	-	ASSLELSGAEAF
13	TRBV5-4	TRBJ2-2	-	AGSRRDANTGELF
10	TRBV5-6	TRBJ2-7	-	ASSLDIYEQY
13	TRBV7-8	TRBJ2-3	TRBD1	ASSETGQPTDTQY
13	TRBV5-6	TRBJ2-1	TRBD1	ASSLWTGAGNEQF
11	TRBV19	TRBJ1-5	-	ASSIYQDQPQH
11	TRBV5-1	TRBJ2-2	TRBD2	ASSREGAGELF
11	TRBV2	TRBJ1-1	-	ASTQPDSTEAF
14	TRBV5-1	TRBJ2-1	TRBD2	ASSRQPSGTYNEQF
14	TRBV4-2	TRBJ2-1	TRBD2	ASSQVAGASYNEQF